These 20 T cell receptor beta chains were sequenced from one sample in a study of blood T cell repertoires in COVID-19. Generated by immunoSEQ multiplex PCR, the TCRdb table keeps only in-frame clones and is missing some. In the table there are under 300,000 clones, around 87% of which are singletons. Sequencing used peripheral blood. These receptors all stem from a man between 18 and 29 years old with active or convalescent COVID-19.

J is TRBJ2-1 and V is TRBV5-1; D is perhaps TRBD1 (6 bases). The CDR3 is made up of 15 amino acids. The germline V gene encodes CDR1 SGHRS and CDR2 YFSETQ. Trimming took off 0 bases at V and 1 base at J, with 8 bases between the two ends. The CDR3 nucleotides are TGCGCCAGCAGCTTGGCGCAGGGGTCCTACAATGAGCAGTTCTTC. Translated: CASSLAQGSYNEQFF.

The genes are TRBV7-8 and TRBJ2-7, with D possibly matching TRBD1 (5 bases). Germline-derived CDR1 and CDR2 are SGHVS and FQNEAQ. The CDR3 contains 13 residues. The ends were cut back, 1 base at V and 6 bases at J, with 10 bases in the middle. The CDR3, as DNA: TGTGCCAGCAGCTTAGGGGGCCTACCCGAGCAGTACTTC. It specifies CASSLGGLPEQYF.

Details on this clone: Other DNA sequences in this specimen translate into the identical CDR3. This chain uses TRBV28 with TRBJ1-5; 9 positions match TRBD1. V gave up 2 bases and J gave up 7 bases; unmatched junction bases: 0. Per germline, CDR1 MDHEN and CDR2 SYDVKM. The CDR3 is 13 amino acids. For the CDR3, the DNA is TGTGCCAGCAGTTTAACAGGGGGCCAGCCCCAGCATTTT. Translated, it gives CASSLTGGQPQHF.

The rearrangement joins TRBV6-1 to TRBJ2-3; D uncertain. The V and J ends lost 3 bases and 1 base respectively, with 5 bases between them. The CDR3 contains 13 residues. CDR1 MNHNS and CDR2 SASEGT come from the germline V gene. The CDR3, as DNA: TGTGCCAGCAGTGATTTCGGCACAGATACGCAGTATTTT. This encodes CASSDFGTDTQYF.

V is TRBV15 and J is TRBJ2-7; the match to TRBD2 covers 7 bases. CDR3 size: 13 residues. CDR1 and CDR2 (germline): LNHNV, YYDKDF (reference sequence). The ends lost 6 bases at V and 0 bases at J; junction bases unmatched: 2. The CDR3 region is CATRAGSSYEQYF. CDR3 in DNA: TGTGCCACCAGAGCGGGGAGCTCCTACGAGCAGTACTTC.

The chain is built from TRBV2 and TRBJ2-3; TRBD2 matches 8 bases. The germline gives CDR1 SNHLY, CDR2 FYNNEI. The CDR3 contains 14 residues. The ends lost 10 bases at V and 6 bases at J; junction bases unmatched: 12. Written as DNA, the CDR3 is TGTGCCACCTCGCCCGGGACTAGGAGTGATACGCAGTATTTT. It encodes CATSPGTRSDTQYF. The full variable domain, in which reference TRBV2 and TRBJ2-3 provide the parts outside the CDR3, is EPEVTQTPSHQVTQMGQEVILRCVPISNHLYFYWYRQILGQKVEFLVSFYNNEISEKSEIFDDQFSVERPDGSNFTLKIRSTKLEDSAMYFCATSPGTRSDTQYFGPGTRLTVL.

The V and J genes are TRBV6-5 and TRBJ1-1, with 9 bases lining up with TRBD1. J gave up 2 bases and V 6 bases, and 7 bases lay outside the gene matches. CDR1 and CDR2 from the germline V gene are MNHEY and SVGAGI. This CDR3 is built from 15 residues. The CDR3 DNA reads TGTGCCAGCAGCCCGACAGGGGGATATAACACTGAAGCTTTCTTT. Residues: CASSPTGGYNTEAFF.

The chain joins TRBV7-8 to TRBJ2-1; TRBD2 agrees at 9 bases. J was trimmed by 6 bases and V by 3 bases; bases with no gene match: 6. The CDR3 extends over 15 amino acids. CDR1 SGHVS and CDR2 FQNEAQ come from the germline V gene. CDR3: CASSFEGLARNEQFF. The CDR3 DNA is TGTGCCAGCAGCTTCGAAGGACTAGCGCGCAATGAGCAGTTCTTC.

This sequence joins TRBV5-1 and TRBJ1-1; 10 bases fit TRBD1. After removal of 4 bases from V and 11 bases from J, the junction contained 8 bases not matched to a gene. The CDR3 is made up of 13 amino acids. Per germline, CDR1 SGHRS and CDR2 YFSETQ. The CDR3 DNA sequence: TGCGCCAGCAGCACGAGGACAGGGGGTGATGCTTTCTTT. Amino acids: CASSTRTGGDAFF.

The chain joins TRBV12-5 to TRBJ1-5; D gene uncertain. Germline CDR1 reads LGHNT; CDR2 reads FRNRAP. The CDR3 runs to 12 residues. V dropped 7 bases and J dropped 5 bases, with 9 bases sitting between them. The CDR3 loop reads CASALIDQPQHF. Written as DNA, the CDR3 is TGTGCTAGTGCTCTTATAGATCAGCCCCAGCATTTT.

The genes are TRBV10-2 and TRBJ1-5; the D is unclear. The CDR3 covers 12 residues. The germline gives CDR1 WSHSY, CDR2 SAAADI. V lost 5 bases, J lost 13 bases, and 15 bases lay in between. This chain's CDR3 is CASSRDLSMQHF. DNA of the CDR3: TGCGCCAGCAGTAGAGATTTAAGCATGCAGCATTTT.

V gene TRBV10-3 combines with J gene TRBJ2-3; 8 bases line up with TRBD2. The V gene's germline CDR1 is ENHRY and CDR2 SYGVKD. J lost 0 bases, V lost 0 bases, and 2 bases had no gene match. This CDR3 contains 16 residues. DNA of the CDR3: TGTGCCATCAGTGAGTCAACGGGAGGGAGCACAGATACGCAGTATTTT. It is translated as CAISESTGGSTDTQYF.

The J gene is TRBJ1-1, the V gene TRBV7-6; 7 nucleotides align to TRBD1. The CDR3 has 14 amino acids. Germline values: CDR1 SGHVS, CDR2 FNYEAQ. This CDR3 is CVTLGGQMNTEAFF. CDR3 sequence (DNA): TGTGTAACACTCGGGGGACAGATGAACACTGAAGCTTTCTTT.

This chain links TRBV2 with TRBJ2-1, with 7 bases matching TRBD2. CDR3 length: 13 amino acids. Germline assignment: CDR1 SNHLY and CDR2 FYNNEI. The V and J ends lost 6 bases and 7 bases, in that order; junction bases with no gene match: 6. The CDR3 loop reads CASSTSGGNEQFF. Written as DNA, the CDR3 is TGTGCCAGCAGCACTTCGGGGGGTAATGAGCAGTTCTTC.

The chain recombines TRBV7-3 with TRBJ2-3; D gene uncertain. This CDR3 spans 13 amino acids. The germline CDR1 and CDR2 sequences are SGHTA and FQGTGA. V lost 5 bases to trimming and J lost 5 bases, with 11 bases between them. The CDR3 loop reads CASSPSPGDTQYF. The CDR3 DNA sequence: TGTGCCAGCAGCCCGAGTCCTGGAGATACGCAGTATTTT.

The chain has TRBV28 and TRBJ1-3; D perhaps matches TRBD1 (5 bases). Trimming removed 4 bases at V and 3 bases at J, with 10 bases between. The germline CDR1 and CDR2 sequences are MDHEN and SYDVKM. The CDR3 covers 14 residues. CDR3: CASSSGGGGNTIYF. DNA of the CDR3: TGTGCCAGCAGTTCGGGGGGAGGTGGAAACACCATATATTTT.

This chain links TRBV13 with TRBJ2-7; 13 nucleotides align to TRBD2. There are 18 residues in the CDR3. CDR1 PRHDT and CDR2 FYEKMQ come from the germline V gene (reference sequence). V shed 5 bases, J shed 0 bases, and the junction held 10 bases outside the gene matches. CDR3 coding DNA: TGTGCCAGCAGCCGTATGACTAGCGGGGGGCCTGACTCCTACGAGCAGTACTTC. This gives the protein CASSRMTSGGPDSYEQYF.

J is TRBJ1-5 and V is TRBV6-1; no definite D call. Germline CDR1 is MNHNS and CDR2 is SASEGT. The CDR3 is 15 residues long. V lost 1 base, J lost 6 bases, and 13 bases lay in between. The CDR3 region has the DNA TGTGCCAGCAGTGAAGACCCGGGTGTTGGTCAGCCCCAGCATTTT. It is translated as CASSEDPGVGQPQHF.

The chain joins TRBV7-7 to TRBJ2-2, with 9 bases lining up with TRBD1. The germline CDR1 and CDR2 sequences are SSHAT and FNYEAQ (reference sequence). The trim removed 5 bases at V and 5 bases at J, leaving 9 bases unmatched. The length of the CDR3 is 16 residues. In DNA form, the CDR3 reads TGTGCCAGCAGCCCGGGGACAGGGAGGAATACCGGGGAGCTGTTTTTT. This gives the protein CASSPGTGRNTGELFF.

This clone has a single count. V usage is TRBV2 and J usage is TRBJ2-7; possible D gene TRBD1, 6 bases. Germline V gene lookup returns CDR1 SNHLY and CDR2 FYNNEI. V lost 7 bases and J 4 bases, leaving 11 bases between the germline ends. This CDR3 is 12 amino acids long. The CDR3 DNA is TGTGCCAGCATGAGAGGACAGTACGAGCAGTACTTC. Encoded protein: CASMRGQYEQYF.